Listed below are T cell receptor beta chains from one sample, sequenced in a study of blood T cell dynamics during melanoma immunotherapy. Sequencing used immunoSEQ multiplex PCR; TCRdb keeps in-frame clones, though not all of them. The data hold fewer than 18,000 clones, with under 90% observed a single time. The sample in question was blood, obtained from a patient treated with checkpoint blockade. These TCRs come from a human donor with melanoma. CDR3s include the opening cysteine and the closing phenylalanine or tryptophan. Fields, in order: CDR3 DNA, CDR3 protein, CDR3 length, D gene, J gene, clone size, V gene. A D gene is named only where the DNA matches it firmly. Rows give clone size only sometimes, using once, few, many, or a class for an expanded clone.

TGTGCCAGCACCAGGACAGGGGCAAACTATGGCTACACCTTC | CASTRTGANYGYTF | 14 | TRBD1 | TRBJ1-2 | once | TRBV2
TGCGCCAGCAGCTTGTATGGGGGAAACGGGGACGAGCAGTACTTC | CASSLYGGNGDEQYF | 15 | NA | TRBJ2-7 | once | TRBV5-1
TGCGCCAGCAGTGAGTCGCCGGAGACTGAAGCTTTCTTT | CASSESPETEAFF | 13 | NA | TRBJ1-1 | NA | TRBV10-2
TGCAGCGGCCGGTGGGGAGACGGGGAGCTGTTTTTT | CSGRWGDGELFF | 12 | NA | TRBJ2-2 | NA | TRBV29-1
TGTGCCAGCAGCCAAGTTATGGGCTACGAGCAGTACTTC | CASSQVMGYEQYF | 13 | NA | TRBJ2-7 | NA | TRBV4-2
TGTGCCAGCAGTTTAGGGGACGAGCAGTACTTC | CASSLGDEQYF | 11 | NA | TRBJ2-7 | NA | TRBV2
TGTGCCAGCAGCTTGGATGTACAGCCCTCTCCCCTCCACTTT | CASSLDVQPSPLHF | 14 | NA | TRBJ1-6 | NA | TRBV5-6
TGTGCCAGCGGGGAGATTAGCAATCAGCCCCAGCATTTT | CASGEISNQPQHF | 13 | NA | TRBJ1-5 | NA | TRBV6-1
TGTGCCAGCAGTCGACAGGGGGGTGACACCGGGGAGCTGTTTTTT | CASSRQGGDTGELFF | 15 | TRBD1 | TRBJ2-2 | NA | TRBV6-6
TGTGCCAGCAGCTTAGCGGCGGTGGTTCTAGAGACCCAGTACTTC | CASSLAAVVLETQYF | 15 | NA | TRBJ2-5 | NA | TRBV7-6
TGTGCCAGCAGCGTAGCCGCATACAATGAGCAGTTCTTC | CASSVAAYNEQFF | 13 | NA | TRBJ2-1 | NA | TRBV9
TGTGCCAGCAGTTTTCTCCGCTCCTACGAGCAGTACTTC | CASSFLRSYEQYF | 13 | NA | TRBJ2-7 | NA | TRBV6-1
TGTGCCAGCAGCAAAAGACGAGACAATGAGCAGTTCTTC | CASSKRRDNEQFF | 13 | NA | TRBJ2-1 | once | TRBV7-2
TGCGCCAGCAGCTCCAAGACAGGGGGCTTCACCTACGAGCAGTACTTC | CASSSKTGGFTYEQYF | 16 | TRBD1 | TRBJ2-7 | NA | TRBV5-1
TGTGCCTGCCCTTCGGCGGGACAGGCTAATTCACCCCTCCACTTT | CACPSAGQANSPLHF | 15 | TRBD1 | TRBJ1-6 | NA | TRBV30
TGTGCCAGCAGTTACTCGGGGGTCCAGCCCCAGCATTTT | CASSYSGVQPQHF | 13 | NA | TRBJ1-5 | NA | TRBV6-5
TGTGCCAGCAGTTTTAGGCAGACCCAAGAGACCCAGTACTTC | CASSFRQTQETQYF | 14 | NA | TRBJ2-5 | NA | TRBV28
TGTGCCAGCAGTTATCAGGGAAGCAATCAGCCCCAGCATTTT | CASSYQGSNQPQHF | 14 | NA | TRBJ1-5 | NA | TRBV2
TGTGCCAGCAGTTACAGTCCGGGGAGTACCTACGAGCAGTACTTC | CASSYSPGSTYEQYF | 15 | NA | TRBJ2-7 | once | TRBV6-4
TGTGCCAGCGTCGGGGGCCTGGAGAGCAATCAGCCCCAGCATTTT | CASVGGLESNQPQHF | 15 | NA | TRBJ1-5 | NA | TRBV2
TGTGCCACCATCTCTCGGAGGGCGGGAAACACAGATACGCAGTATTTT | CATISRRAGNTDTQYF | 16 | NA | TRBJ2-3 | NA | TRBV15
TGCGCCAGCAGCCCCGGACAGCGCACAGATACGCAGTATTTT | CASSPGQRTDTQYF | 14 | NA | TRBJ2-3 | NA | TRBV5-1
TGTGCCAGCAGGCAGGGGGGGCAGCCCCAGCATTTT | CASRQGGQPQHF | 12 | TRBD1 | TRBJ1-5 | NA | TRBV6-1
TGTGCAAGTCGCTTGCAGGGTTTCGGTAGCTCCTATAATTCACCCCTCCACTTT | CASRLQGFGSSYNSPLHF | 18 | NA | TRBJ1-6 | NA | TRBV12-2
TGTGCCAGCAGCCAGGTCAGGGGGAGCACTGAAGCTTTCTTT | CASSQVRGSTEAFF | 14 | TRBD1 | TRBJ1-1 | few | TRBV14
TGTGCCAGCAGCTTAGCTTCCTACAATGAGCAGTTCTTC | CASSLASYNEQFF | 13 | NA | TRBJ2-1 | once | TRBV7-9
TGTGCCAGCCGGCGGGGCGGAAACGCCGATGCGCAGTATTTT | CASRRGGNADAQYF | 14 | NA | TRBJ2-3 | NA | TRBV6-5
TGTGCCAGCAGTGGGGGTGGCCCCCAGGAGCGGCGTTACTATGGCTACACCTTC | CASSGGGPQERRYYGYTF | 18 | NA | TRBJ1-2 | few | TRBV2
TGTGCCAGCAGTGAGGACAGGGGGCTTGGAGGCTACACCTTC | CASSEDRGLGGYTF | 14 | TRBD1 | TRBJ1-2 | NA | TRBV6-1
TGTGCCAGCAGCCAGTATCATCTCTCCTACGAGCAGTACTTC | CASSQYHLSYEQYF | 14 | NA | TRBJ2-7 | NA | TRBV14
TGTGCCAGCTCACCGCCCGACTCCTACGAGCAGTACTTC | CASSPPDSYEQYF | 13 | NA | TRBJ2-7 | NA | TRBV18
TGTGCCAGCTCACCGGGACTAGCGAACTCCTACGAGCAGTACTTC | CASSPGLANSYEQYF | 15 | TRBD2 | TRBJ2-7 | NA | TRBV18
TGCGCCAGCAGCTTTACCGGGACTAGCTCGGGGGAGCAGTACTTC | CASSFTGTSSGEQYF | 15 | TRBD2 | TRBJ2-7 | NA | TRBV5-1
TGCGCCAGCAGATCGCCCAGCTTTGGGGCCAACGTCCTGACTTTC | CASRSPSFGANVLTF | 15 | NA | TRBJ2-6 | NA | TRBV5-1
TGTGCCAGCAGCCCAAAACAGGGGCCCACTTACGAGCAGTACTTC | CASSPKQGPTYEQYF | 15 | TRBD1 | TRBJ2-7 | NA | TRBV5-4